The 25 T cell receptor beta chains presented below share a single source sample, sequenced in a study of breast tumors, draining lymph nodes, adjacent tissues. TCRdb re-called the multiplex PCR reads through MiXCR, storing one row per CDR3 protein. The table shows 200,000 to 250,000 distinct CDR3 sequences, with less than 45% occurring only once. Breast cancer patients provided tissue from their axillary draining lymph nodes. Sequencing was performed on axillary lymph node tissue. These receptors all stem from a female donor with breast cancer. Some clones in this sample may be carry-over from other donors' samples.

This clonotype was picked up many times. The chain carries TRBV29-1 and TRBJ2-7; D may match TRBD1 or TRBD2 (5 bases each). This CDR3 contains 11 residues. V shed 6 bases and J shed 6 bases, with 12 bases lying between them. Germline V gene lookup returns CDR1 SQVTM and CDR2 ANQGSEA. The CDR3 spells CSVGDRFEQYF. The CDR3 nucleotides are TGCAGCGTGGGGGACCGTTTCGAGCAGTACTTC.

J is TRBJ2-5 and V is TRBV7-9, with 11 bases matching TRBD1. V gave up 6 bases and J gave up 5 bases; unmatched junction bases: 5. Germline V CDR1 and CDR2: SEHNR, FQNEAQ (reference sequence). The CDR3 has 14 amino acids. In DNA form, the CDR3 reads TGTGCCAGCAGTTGGACAGGGGGCTTGGAGACCCAGTACTTC. Protein product: CASSWTGGLETQYF.

In regard to this clonotype: The CDR3 does not close with the conserved phenylalanine or tryptophan, likely indicating a read error. No DNA is shown, since the ends of the CDR3 on it are uncertain; the CDR3 is the one TCRdb lists. The chain has TRBV3-1 and TRBJ2-4; TRBD2 was called by the table and not checked on the DNA. The length of the CDR3 is 11 amino acids, counting both ends. Germline assignment: CDR1 LGHDT and CDR2 YNNKEL (reference sequence). The CDR3 loop is CASSQGLAVNY.

J is TRBJ1-3 and V is TRBV7-3; D is undetermined. The V gene lost 6 bases and the J gene lost 0 bases, with 9 bases spanning the gap. Germline CDR1 SGHTA, CDR2 FQGTGA. This CDR3 contains 14 residues. CDR3 region: CASRYGISGNTIYF. The DNA for the CDR3 is TGTGCCAGCAGATACGGGATCTCTGGAAACACCATATATTTT.

This clonotype was observed a handful of times. The V gene is TRBV5-5, the J gene TRBJ2-2; D is ambiguous. CDR3 length: 14 amino acids. CDR1 and CDR2 (germline): SGHKS, YYEKEE (reference sequence). V gave up 4 bases and J gave up 4 bases, with 11 bases separating them. DNA of the CDR3: TGTGCCAGCAGCCAGGTATTCTCCACCGGGGAGCTGTTTTTT. Translation gives CASSQVFSTGELFF.

This clonotype was observed a few times. CDR3 amino acids: CASSATLAGESNEQFF. Written as DNA, the CDR3 is TGTGCCAGCTCAGCCACCCTAGCGGGAGAAAGTAATGAGCAGTTCTTC. The chain couples TRBV18 to TRBJ2-1; 10 nucleotides align to TRBD2. The CDR3 is 16 residues long. V lost 5 bases to trimming and J lost 7 bases; unmatched junction nucleotides: 11. Per germline, CDR1 KGHSH and CDR2 LQKENI.

This clonotype was seen ten or more times. The V gene is TRBV11-2, the J gene TRBJ2-1; the match to TRBD2 covers 7 bases. The V segment lost 8 bases and the J segment 8 bases; nucleotides outside the gene matches: 9. Germline CDR1 reads SGHAT; CDR2 reads FQNNGV. This CDR3 is built from 13 residues. This CDR3 is CASAGVVVDEQFF. Written as DNA, the CDR3 is TGTGCCAGCGCGGGAGTAGTGGTCGATGAGCAGTTCTTC.

Concerning this clonotype itself: This may arise from a read error, as a much more abundant clone is one base away. This chain joins TRBV19 and TRBJ1-2; no definite D call. Germline loops: CDR1 LNHDA, CDR2 SQIVND (reference sequence). V gave up 7 bases and J gave up 7 bases, with 16 bases separating them. The CDR3 is 13 amino acids. The CDR3 DNA reads as TGTGCCAGTAATCTAGGAAGAGACTGTGGCTACACCTTC. As protein: CASNLGRDCGYTF. The variable domain in full, with the rest retrieved from reference TRBV19 and TRBJ1-2, is DGGITQSPKYLFRKEGQNVTLSCEQNLNHDAMYWYRQDPGQGLRLIYYSQIVNDFQKGDIAEGYSVSREKKESFPLTVTSAQKNPTAFYLCASNLGRDCGYTFGSGTRLTVV.

This clonotype was counted a few times. Because the CDR3 is missing its conserved closing phenylalanine or tryptophan, this is likely a read error. The chain employs TRBV6-2 or TRBV6-3 and TRBJ1-2; D unclear. Germline CDR1 and CDR2: MNHEY and SVGEGT. The V gene lost 4 bases and the J gene lost 7 bases, with 7 bases spanning the gap. CDR3 length equals 11 residues. CDR3 nucleotide sequence: TGTGCCAGCAGTTCGAACCGTGGCTACACCCTC. Its translation: CASSSNRGYTL.

As regards this clonotype: Because it lacks the conserved phenylalanine or tryptophan at the end, this CDR3 is likely a read error. CDR3 in DNA: TGTGCCAGCAGCTTAGAAGGCAGCAATCAGCCCCAGCATGGT. Amino acid sequence: CASSLEGSNQPQHG. This chain connects TRBV7-9 to TRBJ1-5; D uncertain. Trimming stripped 1 base from V and 1 base from J, with 5 bases between. Per the germline V gene, CDR1 is SEHNR and CDR2 is FQNEAQ (reference sequence). The CDR3 sequence is 14 residues long.

This clonotype was observed many times. The chain combines TRBV6-1 with TRBJ1-6; D might be TRBD1 (5 bases). This CDR3 is 14 amino acids long. Germline V CDR1 and CDR2: MNHNS, SASEGT. The V end lost 8 bases, the J end lost 8 bases, and 16 bases lay between the germline ends. The CDR3 region is CASRKGDGHSPLHF. The CDR3 DNA follows: TGTGCCAGCCGAAAAGGGGACGGGCATTCACCCCTCCACTTT.

This chain uses TRBV10-3 with TRBJ2-7; D perhaps matches TRBD1 (6 bases). Trimming removed 5 bases from V and 11 bases from J, with 10 bases in between. Germline CDR1 is ENHRY and CDR2 is SYGVKD. The CDR3 is 10 residues long. CDR3 coding DNA: TGTGCCATCAGTCAGGGGCTGAAGTACTTC. This encodes CAISQGLKYF.

On this clonotype itself: A much larger clone lies a single base off, so this may be a read error. The chain carries TRBV6-4 and TRBJ2-7; TRBD2 matches 14 bases. The germline gives CDR1 MRHNA, CDR2 SNTAGT. The CDR3 sequence is 15 residues long. After removal of 7 bases from V and 2 bases from J, the junction contained 4 bases not matched to a gene. The CDR3, as DNA: TGTGCCAGCACCCTGACTAGCGGGGGGGCCTACGAGCAGTACTTC. Translation gives CASTLTSGGAYEQYF.

The CDR3 bases are TGTGCCAGCACCGAGTGGCAGAGCTATGGCTACACCTTC. This sequence encodes CASTEWQSYGYTF. V is TRBV6-5 and J is TRBJ1-2; D gene unclear. The CDR3 length is 13 residues. The V and J ends lost 7 bases and 4 bases respectively, with 13 bases between them. The germline gives CDR1 MNHEY, CDR2 SVGAGI.

The chain combines TRBV11-1 with TRBJ2-7; 9 bases line up with TRBD2. J lost 6 bases, V lost 5 bases, and 11 bases had no gene match. This CDR3 has 15 residues. Germline CDR1 reads SGHAT; CDR2 reads FQDESV (reference sequence). The chain's CDR3 is CASSTSSGTAPEQYF. The CDR3 DNA reads as TGTGCCAGCAGCACGTCTAGCGGGACGGCCCCCGAGCAGTACTTC.

This clonotype was seen at least ten times. V usage is TRBV11-2 and J usage is TRBJ2-3; possibly TRBD2 for D (6 bases). The length of the CDR3 is 15 residues. Germline V gene data show CDR1 as SGHAT and CDR2 as FQNNGV. Trimming shortened V by 2 bases and J by 3 bases, and 12 bases separated the two germline ends. The CDR3 sequence is CASSLYGRETDTQYF. The CDR3 DNA is TGTGCCAGCAGCTTATACGGCCGGGAGACAGATACGCAGTATTTT.

Relative to its sample, this clonotype is medium-sized (0.01 to 0.1%). This chain uses TRBV25-1 with TRBJ1-6; 9 bases map to TRBD1. The trim removed 8 bases at V and 10 bases at J, leaving 9 bases unmatched. CDR3 length: 14 residues. Germline assignment: CDR1 MGHDK and CDR2 SYGVNS. The CDR3 spells CASGQQGAASPLHF. The CDR3 nucleotides are TGTGCCAGCGGACAACAGGGGGCTGCGTCACCCCTCCACTTT. Full variable domain (outside the CDR3, taken from reference TRBV25-1 and TRBJ1-6): EADIYQTPRYLVIGTGKKITLECSQTMGHDKMYWYQQDPGMELHLIHYSYGVNSTEKGDLSSESTVSRIRTEHFPLTLESARPSHTSQYLCASGQQGAASPLHFGNGTRLTVT.

There are a few counts of this clonotype. This chain joins TRBV3-1 and TRBJ2-3; 9 positions agree with TRBD2. Germline assignment: CDR1 LGHDT and CDR2 YNNKEL (reference sequence). Trimming took 2 bases from V and 5 from J; bases not matched to a gene: 8. The CDR3 totals 16 residues. CDR3 sequence (DNA): TGTGCCAGCAGCCAAATGGCTAGCGGGGATAAAGATACGCAGTATTTT. Translating it yields CASSQMASGDKDTQYF.

The V and J genes are TRBV7-2 and TRBJ2-1, with D possibly called TRBD1 or TRBD2 (5 bases each). Trimming left V 2 bases short and J 6 bases short, with 11 bases between. The germline CDR1 and CDR2 sequences are SGHTA and FQGNSA. This CDR3 has 14 amino acids. The CDR3 protein is CASSLPGRGNEQFF. Here the CDR3 DNA reads TGTGCCAGCAGCTTACCGGGAAGGGGCAATGAGCAGTTCTTC.

The J gene is TRBJ2-2, the V gene TRBV24-1; D possibly corresponds to TRBD1 (6 bases). This CDR3 has 16 amino acids. Germline assignment: CDR1 KGHDR and CDR2 SFDVKD. V shed 3 bases and J shed 3 bases, with 13 bases lying between them. The CDR3 here is CATSDPTTGYTGELFF. DNA of the CDR3: TGTGCCACCAGTGATCCGACCACAGGGTACACCGGGGAGCTGTTTTTT.

The V and J genes are TRBV20-1 and TRBJ2-5; D tentatively reads TRBD1 or TRBD2 (5 bases each). CDR3 length equals 13 residues. The V end lost 6 bases, the J end lost 4 bases, and 15 bases lay between the germline ends. Germline CDR1 DFQATT, CDR2 SNEGSKA (reference sequence). DNA of the CDR3: TGCAGTGCCACGCCAGGGAGTTCAGAGACCCAGTACTTC. It specifies CSATPGSSETQYF.

This clonotype has just a few counts. The rearrangement uses TRBV7-3 and TRBJ1-1; D call uncertain. This CDR3 has 15 amino acids. Germline-derived CDR1 and CDR2 are SGHTA and FQGTGA. Trimming took off 1 base at V and 0 bases at J, with 9 bases between the two ends. The CDR3 DNA sequence: TGTGCCAGCAGCTTAAGCCCAGCTATGAACACTGAAGCTTTCTTT. Protein: CASSLSPAMNTEAFF.

Turning to this clonotype: Relative to the germline gene, one junction end is altered; a read error may explain this. The chain uses TRBV28 and TRBJ2-3; D gene ambiguous. This CDR3 contains 15 residues. Germline loops: CDR1 MDHEN, CDR2 SYDVKM. Here the CDR3 DNA reads TGTGCCGGCAGTTTCCCGGGTCCTAGCACAGATACGCAGTATTTT. This gives the protein CAGSFPGPSTDTQYF.

The table lists this clonotype with many counts. The chain joins TRBV6-4 to TRBJ1-2; 8 bases are a match to TRBD1. Trimming took 2 bases from V and 8 from J; bases not matched to a gene: 16. The CDR3 spans 17 residues. Germline lookup yields CDR1 MRHNA and CDR2 SNTAGT. CDR3 sequence reads: CASSDPLRGQAPVGYTF. CDR3 sequence (DNA): TGTGCCAGCAGTGACCCCCTCCGGGGACAGGCGCCGGTGGGCTACACCTTC.

This chain connects TRBV5-5 to TRBJ1-5; maybe TRBD1 (5 bases). Germline V gene data show CDR1 as SGHKS and CDR2 as YYEKEE (reference sequence). The CDR3 runs 15 residues. V was cut by 1 base and J by 6 bases, with 14 bases left in between. As DNA, the CDR3 is TGTGCCAGCAGCTTGCTTTCGGGGGGAACTCAGCCCCAGCATTTT. It specifies CASSLLSGGTQPQHF.